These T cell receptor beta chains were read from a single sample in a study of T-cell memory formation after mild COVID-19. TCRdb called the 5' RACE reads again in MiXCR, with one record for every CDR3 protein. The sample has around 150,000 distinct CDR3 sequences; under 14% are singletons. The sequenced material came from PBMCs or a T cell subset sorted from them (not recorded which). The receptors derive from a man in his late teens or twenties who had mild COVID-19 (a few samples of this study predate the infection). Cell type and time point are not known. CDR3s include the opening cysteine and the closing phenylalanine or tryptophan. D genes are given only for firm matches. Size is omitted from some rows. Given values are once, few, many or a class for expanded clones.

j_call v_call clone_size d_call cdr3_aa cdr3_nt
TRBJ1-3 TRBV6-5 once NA CASSGWGGNTIYF TGTGCCAGCAGCGGTTGGGGGGGAAACACCATATATTTT
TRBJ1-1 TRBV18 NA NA CASSPDANTEAFF TGTGCCAGCTCACCTGACGCGAACACTGAAGCTTTCTTT
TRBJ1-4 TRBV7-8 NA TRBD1 CASSPGTVYEKLFF TGTGCCAGCAGCCCGGGGACAGTTTATGAAAAACTGTTTTTT
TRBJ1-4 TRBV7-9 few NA CASSQGLIGEKLFF TGTGCCAGCAGCCAAGGACTAATCGGAGAAAAACTGTTTTTT
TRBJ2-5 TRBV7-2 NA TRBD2 CASSSLPTRRGSPTGETQYF TGTGCCAGCAGCTCCCTCCCAACTAGGCGCGGGAGCCCCACCGGAGAGACCCAGTACTTC
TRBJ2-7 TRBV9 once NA CASSVDPGETYEQYF TGTGCCAGCAGCGTAGACCCAGGGGAGACCTACGAGCAGTACTTC
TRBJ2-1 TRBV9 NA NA CASSESVDRIYEQFF TGTGCCAGCAGCGAAAGTGTGGACCGTATCTATGAGCAGTTCTTC
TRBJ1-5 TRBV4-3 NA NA CASSQVVVNQPQHF TGCGCCAGCAGCCAAGTAGTGGTGAATCAGCCCCAGCATTTT
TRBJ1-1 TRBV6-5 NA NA CASSYSQGSAAFF TGTGCCAGCAGTTACTCACAGGGTAGTGCAGCTTTCTTT
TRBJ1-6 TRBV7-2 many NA CASSLTGSGSPLHF TGTGCCAGCAGCTTGACCGGGTCGGGTTCACCCCTCCACTTT
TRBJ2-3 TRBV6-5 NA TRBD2 CASTRPGLAADTQYF TGTGCCAGCACTAGACCGGGACTAGCCGCAGATACGCAGTATTTT
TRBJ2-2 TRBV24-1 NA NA CATMDSTSTGELFF TGTGCCACCATGGACAGCACTTCCACCGGGGAGCTGTTTTTT
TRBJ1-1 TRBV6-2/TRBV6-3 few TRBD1 CASSRTGRDTEAFF TGTGCCAGCAGTCGGACAGGAAGGGACACTGAAGCTTTCTTT
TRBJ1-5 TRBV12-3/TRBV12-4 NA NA CASRKTGGHQPQHF TGTGCCAGCAGAAAGACTGGGGGCCATCAGCCCCAGCATTTT
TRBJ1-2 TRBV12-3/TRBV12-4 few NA CASSLRGGSNGYTF TGTGCCAGCAGTTTACGAGGGGGTAGCAATGGCTACACCTTC
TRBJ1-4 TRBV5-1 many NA CASSSTGTAEKLFF TGCGCCAGCAGCTCAACCGGGACGGCTGAAAAACTGTTTTTT
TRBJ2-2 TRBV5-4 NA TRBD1 CASSLRNRGRTGELFF TGTGCCAGCAGCCTACGAAACAGGGGGCGAACCGGGGAGCTGTTTTTT
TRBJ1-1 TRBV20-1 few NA CSARRVGGTTEAFF TGCAGTGCTAGACGTGTCGGGGGGACCACTGAAGCTTTCTTT
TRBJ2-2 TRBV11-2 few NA CASSLLTHRRWDTGELFF TGTGCCAGCAGCTTATTGACCCACAGACGATGGGACACCGGGGAGCTGTTTTTT
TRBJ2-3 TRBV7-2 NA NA CASSSWSSGADTQYF TGTGCCAGCAGCAGCTGGTCCTCCGGCGCAGATACGCAGTATTTT
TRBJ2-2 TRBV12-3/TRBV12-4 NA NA CASSQGGPRGGELFF TGTGCCAGCAGCCAGGGGGGGCCGCGGGGCGGGGAGCTGTTTTTT
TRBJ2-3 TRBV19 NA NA CASLKNGAISTDTQYF TGTGCCAGTTTGAAAAATGGGGCCATCAGCACAGATACGCAGTATTTT
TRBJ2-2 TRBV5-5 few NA CASSLGPRADYTGELFF TGTGCCAGCAGCTTGGGCCCACGGGCAGACTACACCGGGGAGCTGTTTTTT
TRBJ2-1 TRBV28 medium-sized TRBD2 CASSLSGGNEQFF TGTGCCAGCAGTTTATCGGGGGGGAATGAGCAGTTCTTC
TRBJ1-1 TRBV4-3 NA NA CASIPEAFF TGCGCCAGCATCCCCGAAGCTTTCTTT
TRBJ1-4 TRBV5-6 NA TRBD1 CASSRTRDRGGEKLFF TGTGCCAGCAGCCGCACCCGGGACAGGGGGGGTGAAAAACTGTTTTTT
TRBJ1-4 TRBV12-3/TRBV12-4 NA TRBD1 CASTVGQGGEKLFF TGTGCCAGCACCGTAGGACAGGGCGGAGAAAAACTGTTTTTT
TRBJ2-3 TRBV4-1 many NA CASSQEGTPSTDTQYF TGCGCCAGCAGCCAAGAAGGCACACCTAGCACAGATACGCAGTATTTT
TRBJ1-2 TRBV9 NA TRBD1 CASSPDGTGLYGYTF TGTGCCAGCAGCCCAGACGGGACAGGTCTTTATGGCTACACCTTC
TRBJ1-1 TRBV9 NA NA CASTTSGAGDTEAFF TGTGCCAGCACCACGTCGGGGGCAGGGGACACTGAAGCTTTCTTT
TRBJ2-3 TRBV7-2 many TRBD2 CASSLGISGGAVDTQYF TGTGCCAGCAGCTTAGGCATAAGCGGGGGGGCCGTAGATACGCAGTATTTT
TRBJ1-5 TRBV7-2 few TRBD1 CASSFRRGQGGQPQHF TGTGCCAGCAGCTTCCGTCGTGGACAGGGTGGCCAGCCCCAGCATTTT
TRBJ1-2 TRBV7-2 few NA CASSSPSLYGYTF TGTGCCAGCAGCTCACCTTCGCTCTATGGCTACACCTTC
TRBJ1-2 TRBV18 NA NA CASSPPTDYGYTF TGTGCCAGCTCACCACCAACAGACTATGGCTACACCTTC
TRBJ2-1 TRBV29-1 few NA CSVADDETYNEQFF TGCAGCGTTGCGGACGATGAGACCTACAATGAGCAGTTCTTC
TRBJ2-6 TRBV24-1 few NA CATSIPGANVLTF TGTGCCACCAGTATTCCTGGGGCCAACGTCCTGACTTTC
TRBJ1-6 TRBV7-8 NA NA CASSPPGEGAYSPLHF TGTGCCAGCAGCCCCCCAGGGGAGGGTGCCTATTCACCCCTCCACTTT
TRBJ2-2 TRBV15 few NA CATSRDANTGELFF TGTGCCACCAGCAGAGATGCGAACACCGGGGAGCTGTTTTTT
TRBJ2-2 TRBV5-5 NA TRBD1 CASSLLGGVWTGELFF TGTGCCAGCAGCTTACTAGGGGGCGTATGGACCGGGGAGCTGTTTTTT
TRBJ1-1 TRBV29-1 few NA CSVAPGFGNTEAFF TGCAGCGTCGCGCCCGGTTTTGGGAACACTGAAGCTTTCTTT
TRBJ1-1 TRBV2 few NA CASSALLNTEAFF TGTGCCAGCAGTGCCTTACTGAACACTGAAGCTTTCTTT
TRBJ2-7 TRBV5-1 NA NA CASNTGSYEQYF TGCGCCAGCAACACTGGTTCCTACGAGCAGTACTTC
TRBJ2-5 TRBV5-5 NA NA CASSLEIKETQYF TGTGCCAGCAGCTTGGAGATAAAAGAGACCCAGTACTTC
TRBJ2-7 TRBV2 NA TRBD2 CASKTSGGSYEQYF TGTGCCAGCAAGACTAGCGGGGGCTCCTACGAGCAGTACTTC
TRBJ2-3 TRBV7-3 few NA CASSFRYQSTDTQYF TGTGCCAGCAGTTTTAGGTACCAATCCACAGATACGCAGTATTTT
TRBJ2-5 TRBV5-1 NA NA CASRVAGETQYF TGCGCCAGCAGAGTGGCGGGAGAGACCCAGTACTTC
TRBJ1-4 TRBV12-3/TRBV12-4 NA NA CASSRTGRSLFF TGTGCCAGCAGCCGAACCGGGAGATCACTGTTTTTT
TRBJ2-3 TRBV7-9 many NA CASSLAQRDTQYF TGTGCCAGCAGCTTAGCGCAAAGGGATACGCAGTATTTT
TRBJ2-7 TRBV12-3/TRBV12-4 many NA CASSLRSIGYEQYF TGTGCCAGCAGTTTACGGAGTATCGGTTACGAGCAGTACTTC
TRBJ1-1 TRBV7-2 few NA CASSSEVGRWNTEAFF TGTGCCAGCAGCTCGGAAGTAGGACGGTGGAACACTGAAGCTTTCTTT
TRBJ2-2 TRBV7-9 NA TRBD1 CASRRTGANTGELFF TGTGCCAGCAGACGGACAGGGGCGAACACCGGGGAGCTGTTTTTT
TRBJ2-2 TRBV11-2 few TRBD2 CASSLGLAGNTGELFF TGTGCCAGCAGCCTCGGACTAGCGGGGAACACCGGGGAGCTGTTTTTT